This T cell receptor beta chain was captured by sequencing in a study of shared clonotypes between healthy human individuals. Study in general: Each donor contributed plates that comprised three CD4 naive, three CD4 memory, two CD8 naive and one CD8 memory.

Both subsets, CD45RA+ naive and CD45RA-negative memory, were split from the CD4+ cells. The CDR3 has 14 residues. The germline gives CDR1 MGHDK, CDR2 SYGVNS. V dropped 3 bases and J dropped 0 bases, with 7 bases sitting between them. Per sorted-subset replicate PCR, input was 150 to 250 ng DNA, representing around 30,000 T cell genomes. The repertoire was sequenced with immunoSEQ multiplex PCR; TCRdb's copy has only in-frame clones and lacks some. The sample lists hundreds of thousands of clones, 90% to 96% occurring once. This sequence was found in a woman aged 25 to 39 in good health. Sequencing used naive CD4+ T cells sorted from blood. Subset defined: CD45RA+ positively selected. The rearrangement uses TRBV25-1 and TRBJ2-3; D unclear. CDR3 coding DNA: TGTGCCAGCAGTGAGTCCAGTAGCACAGATACGCAGTATTTT. This encodes CASSESSSTDTQYF. Supplemented by reference TRBV25-1 and TRBJ2-3, the full variable domain reads EADIYQTPRYLVIGTGKKITLECSQTMGHDKMYWYQQDPGMELHLIHYSYGVNSTEKGDLSSESTVSRIRTEHFPLTLESARPSHTSQYLCASSESSSTDTQYFGPGTRLTVL.